A single TCR beta chain is shown here with its context. The data derive from a study of blood T cell repertoires in COVID-19. Study-level information: Some COVID-19 samples were acute and others convalescent; all came from the United States, Italy and Spain.

TCRdb's copy holds only in-frame clones and misses some; the assay was immunoSEQ multiplex PCR. The sample has about 220,000 clones, around 80% seen once; the top ten hold 5.1%. This TCR came from a woman aged 55 to 70 who had recovered from COVID-19. What was sequenced was peripheral blood.

The CDR3 is CASSSTGNTIYF. The CDR3 nucleotides read TGTGCCAGCAGCTCGACAGGAAACACCATATATTTT. V usage is TRBV5-4 and J usage is TRBJ1-3; D not certain. Per the germline V gene, CDR1 is SGHNT and CDR2 is YYREEE (reference sequence). The CDR3 spans 12 residues. With 3 bases removed from V and 4 bases from J, the gap between germline ends came to 5 bases. Combining the CDR3 with reference TRBV5-4 and TRBJ1-3 gives the whole variable domain ETGVTQSPTHLIKTRGQQVTLRCSSQSGHNTVSWYQQALGQGPQFIFQYYREEENGRGNFPPRFSGLQFPNYSSELNVNALELDDSALYLCASSSTGNTIYFGEGSWLTVV.